A single count supports the clone carrying this TCR beta chain. Its antigen is currently unknown. Specified treatment: oral pan-JAK inhibitor, 5-10 mg twice daily. The record originates from a study of CD8+ T cells in alopecia areata. General study points: Under tofacitinib, numerous expanded lesional clonotypes remained detectable in scalp and blood.

Extracted RNA was reverse transcribed into cDNA, the sequencing template. Sequencing used immunoSEQ multiplex PCR; TCRdb keeps in-frame clones, though not all of them. The top ten clones hold about 1.3% of a sample with some 190,000 clones, around 60% of them seen once. The clonotype originates from a human donor with alopecia areata. The sequencing used CD4+ T cells sorted from blood, collected between weeks 49 and 50, from a patient treated with tofacitinib.

The CDR3 reads CASSEGLASGQFF. In DNA, the CDR3 is TGTGCCAGCAGTGAAGGACTGGCCTCGGGGCAGTTCTTC. The chain links TRBV25-1 to TRBJ2-1; maybe TRBD2 (5 bases). The CDR3 contains 13 residues. CDR1 is MGHDK and CDR2 is SYGVNS in the germline V gene. With 2 bases removed from V and 12 bases from J, the gap between germline ends came to 14 bases. The whole variable domain, filled in from reference TRBV25-1 and TRBJ2-1, reads EADIYQTPRYLVIGTGKKITLECSQTMGHDKMYWYQQDPGMELHLIHYSYGVNSTEKGDLSSESTVSRIRTEHFPLTLESARPSHTSQYLCASSEGLASGQFFGPGTRLTVL.